The TCR beta chain described here comes from a study of T cell repertoires in cytomegalovirus infection (dated by TCRdb to the late 2010s). With regard to the full study: The peptide stimulations were aimed at well-studied HLA-B-restricted epitopes as well as recently identified HLA-C-restricted CMV epitopes, whose presentation resists viral immunomodulation. Because public TCR beta signatures pointed to carriage of CMV infection together with the matching HLA type, the HLA type of each donor mattered for the analysis.

V sheds 1 base and J sheds 0 bases, leaving 10 bases between their ends. The CDR3 spans 16 residues, from the cysteine through the phenylalanine. Only the CDR3 region is kept as DNA, spanning 48 bases read in frame from base 1. According to the germline V gene (reference sequence), CDR1 reads SEHNR and CDR2 reads FQNEAQ. Data came from an Illumina HiSeq 1500. TCRdb handled the public reads itself, with Q25 trimming in fastp and clone calling in MiXCR, and kept productive beta chains. Each record represents a unique CDR3 protein, reported with the most common genes and DNA among its rows. This sample lists fewer than 1,000,000 distinct CDR3 sequences; approximately 32% were detected once. In total, the top ten clones hold about an eighth of the sample. The investigation overall reported the following: In the ex vivo response, HLA-C-restricted CMV-specific TCR beta clonotypes were dominant, and in two of eight donors the single most frequent clonotype came from this HLA-C-restricted group. Cumulative frequency of public TCR beta family members discriminated carriers of CMV infection plus the relevant HLA type in this cohort and an independent approximately 400-donor cohort.

The sample's treatment or condition label, in plain terms: in vitro stimulation with specific CMV peptide epitopes to enrich CMV-specific T cells. About this clonotype itself: Its antigen specificity is not known. Base qualities are not at hand, and no much larger clone is one base apart.

The sample here was cultured CD8+ T cells from PBMCs, taken from culture after CMV antigen stimulation. The TCR sequence derives from a human donor in good health (CMV status not recorded). Some clones in this sample may be carry-over from other donors' samples. The chain uses TRBV7-9 and TRBJ2-4; the D gene is not confidently resolved. The CDR3 in this case is CASSLVTAIAKNIQYF. The nucleotide sequence reads TGTGCCAGCAGCTTAGTGACTGCTATAGCCAAAAACATTCAGTACTTC.